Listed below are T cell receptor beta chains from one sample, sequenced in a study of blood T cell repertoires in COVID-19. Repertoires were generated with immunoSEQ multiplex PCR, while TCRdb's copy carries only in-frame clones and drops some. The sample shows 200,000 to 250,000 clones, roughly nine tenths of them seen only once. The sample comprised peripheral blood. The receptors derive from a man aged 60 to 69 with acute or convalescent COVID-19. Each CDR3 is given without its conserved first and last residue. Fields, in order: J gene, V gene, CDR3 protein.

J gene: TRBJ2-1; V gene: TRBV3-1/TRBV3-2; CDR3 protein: ASSLPDSNEQF
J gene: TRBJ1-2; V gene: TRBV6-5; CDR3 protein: ASRLPGGGNYGYT
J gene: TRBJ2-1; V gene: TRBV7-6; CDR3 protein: ASSVTSGSNNEQF
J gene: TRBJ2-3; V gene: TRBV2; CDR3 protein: ASRTDTDTQY
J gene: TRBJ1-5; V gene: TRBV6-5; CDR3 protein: ASTEGRVGNQPQH
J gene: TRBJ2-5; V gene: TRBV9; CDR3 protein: ASSTSGSYQETQY
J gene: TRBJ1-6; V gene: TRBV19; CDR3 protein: ASSMRENNSPLH
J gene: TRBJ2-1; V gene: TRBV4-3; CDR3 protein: ASSQALLGSSYNEQF
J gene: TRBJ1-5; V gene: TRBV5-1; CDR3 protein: ASSRTGGHNQPQH
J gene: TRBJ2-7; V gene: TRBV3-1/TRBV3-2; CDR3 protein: ASSLTGGGSTSYEQY
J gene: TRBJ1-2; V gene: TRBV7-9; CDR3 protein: ASSLQGDRGHGYT
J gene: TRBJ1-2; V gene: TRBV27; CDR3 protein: ASSFLRGVHGYT
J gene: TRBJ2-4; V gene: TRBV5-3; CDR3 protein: ARSIGTSGRALQY
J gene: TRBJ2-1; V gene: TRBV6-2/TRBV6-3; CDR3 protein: ASSTGVEQF
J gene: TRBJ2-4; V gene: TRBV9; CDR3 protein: ASSPFLREQNIQY
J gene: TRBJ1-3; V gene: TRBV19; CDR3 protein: ASSTAGTGRNTIY
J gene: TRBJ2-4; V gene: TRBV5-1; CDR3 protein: ASSLEGQGAKNIQY
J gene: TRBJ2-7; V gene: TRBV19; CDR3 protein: ASSAGQGTDEQY
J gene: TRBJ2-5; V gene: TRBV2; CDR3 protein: ASRASGRSQETQY
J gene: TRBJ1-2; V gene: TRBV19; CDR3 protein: ASSIDRLYGYT
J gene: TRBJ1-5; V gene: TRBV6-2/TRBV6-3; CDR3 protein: ASSYLRQGNQPQH
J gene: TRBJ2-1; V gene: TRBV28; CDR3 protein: ASIPGGSYNEQL
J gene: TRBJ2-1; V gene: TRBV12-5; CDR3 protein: ARLTGPFGDEQF
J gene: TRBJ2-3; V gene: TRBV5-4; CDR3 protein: ASSRAGTSTDTQY
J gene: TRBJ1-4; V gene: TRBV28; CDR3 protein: ASSFAGGEKLF
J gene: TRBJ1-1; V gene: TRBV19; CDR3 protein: ASSTIKGELNTEAF
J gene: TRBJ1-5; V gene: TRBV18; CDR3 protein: ASSPGWTGSDVGNQPQH
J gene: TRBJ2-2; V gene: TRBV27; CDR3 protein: ASSTGPSHGELF
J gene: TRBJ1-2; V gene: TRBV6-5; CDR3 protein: ATSQGNYGYT
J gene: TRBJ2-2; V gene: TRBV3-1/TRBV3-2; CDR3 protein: ASSPYQGSGELF
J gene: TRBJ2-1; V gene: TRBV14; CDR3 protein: ASRPEMGLAGYNEQF
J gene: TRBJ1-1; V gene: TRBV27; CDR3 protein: ASSYTGTVNTEAF
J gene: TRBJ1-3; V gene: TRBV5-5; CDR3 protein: ASSLSGVGNTIY
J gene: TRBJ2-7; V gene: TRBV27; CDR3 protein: ASRPRESTYEQY
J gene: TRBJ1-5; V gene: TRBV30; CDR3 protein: AWSAQRGQPQH
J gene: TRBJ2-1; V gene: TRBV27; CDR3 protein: ASTVTGSNEQF
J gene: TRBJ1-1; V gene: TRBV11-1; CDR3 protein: ASSLRWGGNTEAF
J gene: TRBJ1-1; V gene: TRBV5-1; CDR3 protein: ASSLFGNTEAF
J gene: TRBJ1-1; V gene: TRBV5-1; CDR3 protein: ASSSYRQGDTEAF